Listed here are 30 T cell receptor beta chains from one sample, sequenced in a study of blood T cell repertoires in COVID-19. Method: immunoSEQ multiplex PCR; TCRdb's copy keeps in-frame clones and lacks some. The sample carries 410,000 or so clones, 86% recorded once. Sequenced sample: peripheral blood. These receptors were taken from a woman aged 25-40 years with active or convalescent COVID-19.

The gene calls are TRBV12-5 and TRBJ1-4, with D uncertain. Germline CDR1 is LGHNT and CDR2 is FRNRAP. Trimming shortened V by 0 bases and J by 14 bases, and 13 bases separated the two germline ends. This CDR3 region has 13 residues. The CDR3 sequence is CASGLVPAFRLFF. The CDR3 DNA reads TGTGCTAGTGGTTTGGTACCGGCCTTCAGGCTGTTTTTT.

The chain combines TRBV7-9 with TRBJ2-2, with D unresolved. The V gene lost 3 bases and the J gene lost 1 base, with 18 bases spanning the gap. The germline V gene has CDR1 SEHNR and CDR2 FQNEAQ (reference sequence). There are 18 residues in the CDR3. For the CDR3, the DNA is TGTGCCAGCAGCTTTAGCATCCTAGAGAATTGGAACACCGGGGAGCTGTTTTTT. Amino acids: CASSFSILENWNTGELFF.

The chain links TRBV6-1 to TRBJ1-2, with D maybe TRBD1 (6 bases). The CDR3 contains 16 residues. V dropped 3 bases and J dropped 7 bases, with 21 bases sitting between them. Germline-derived CDR1 and CDR2 are MNHNS and SASEGT. The CDR3: CASSDPRRARGTGYTF. The CDR3 DNA sequence: TGTGCCAGCAGTGACCCTAGGCGGGCCAGGGGTACTGGCTACACCTTC.

The chain uses TRBV6-7 and TRBJ2-1, with 8 bases identical to TRBD2. TRBV6-7 is placed among ORFs of uncertain function. The CDR3 extends over 16 amino acids. Unmatched junction bases numbered 10, after V lost 0 bases and J lost 9 bases. DNA for the CDR3: TGTGCCAGCAGTTACTCGATCCAGGCCGGGGGGGGTGAGCAGTTCTTC. This encodes CASSYSIQAGGGEQFF.

V gene TRBV28 combines with J gene TRBJ1-1, with D possibly TRBD1 on 5 matching bases. The CDR3 has 15 amino acids. V was shortened by 2 bases and J by 0 bases, with 10 bases between the two germline ends. Germline V gene data show CDR1 as MDHEN and CDR2 as SYDVKM. CDR3: CASSLLQGMNTEAFF. CDR3 sequence (DNA): TGTGCCAGCAGTTTACTCCAGGGAATGAACACTGAAGCTTTCTTT.

This clone was seen only once. This chain links TRBV7-9 with TRBJ1-6; D might be TRBD1 (5 bases). Germline V gives CDR1 SEHNR, CDR2 FQNEAQ (reference sequence). The CDR3 has 15 residues. V lost 3 bases and J lost 7, with 13 bases in between. The CDR3: CASSLTETGNSPLHF. CDR3 bases: TGTGCCAGCAGCTTGACAGAGACCGGGAATTCACCCCTCCACTTT.

This clone has only a few counts. The V gene is TRBV10-3, the J gene TRBJ2-1; the match to TRBD2 covers 8 bases. The V and J ends lost 3 bases and 5 bases, in that order; junction bases with no gene match: 6. From germline, CDR1 is ENHRY and CDR2 SYGVKD. The CDR3 is 15 residues long. The chain's CDR3 is CAISEGGRPNNEQFF. CDR3 nucleotide sequence: TGTGCCATCAGTGAAGGCGGGAGGCCCAACAATGAGCAGTTCTTC.

This chain uses TRBV7-6 with TRBJ2-5, with D perhaps TRBD2 (5 bases). Germline V CDR1 and CDR2: SGHVS, FNYEAQ. CDR3 length: 16 amino acids. Trimming stripped 0 bases from V and 2 bases from J, with 13 bases between. CDR3: CASSLAGFGLQETQYF. The DNA of the CDR3 is TGTGCCAGCAGCTTAGCGGGGTTTGGACTTCAAGAGACCCAGTACTTC. Combining the CDR3 with reference TRBV7-6 and TRBJ2-5 gives the whole variable domain GAGVSQSPRYKVTKRGQDVALRCDPISGHVSLYWYRQALGQGPEFLTYFNYEAQQDKSGLPNDRFSAERPEGSISTLTIQRTEQRDSAMYRCASSLAGFGLQETQYFGPGTRLLVL.

The chain couples TRBV19 to TRBJ1-5, with TRBD1 as a possible D gene (5 bases). The V gene's germline CDR1 is LNHDA and CDR2 SQIVND (reference sequence). The ends were cut back, 6 bases at V and 3 bases at J, with 18 bases in the middle. The CDR3 extends over 16 amino acids. The CDR3 bases are TGTGCCAGTAGGCTCAAGGGACTTACACCCAATCAGCCCCAGCATTTT. Its translation: CASRLKGLTPNQPQHF.

The chain combines TRBV11-2 with TRBJ1-6, with 8 nucleotides matching TRBD1. CDR3 length: 13 residues. CDR1 is SGHAT, CDR2 FQNNGV, per germline. The junction had 5 bases not matched to a gene; V was cut back by 8 bases and J by 8 bases. Here the CDR3 DNA reads TGTGCCAGCCAAGGACAGGGAGATTCACCCCTCCACTTT. Translation gives CASQGQGDSPLHF.

This sequence joins TRBV6-6 and TRBJ1-3; TRBD1 aligns across 7 bases. CDR3 size: 16 residues. CDR1 and CDR2 (germline): MNHNY, SVGAGI (reference sequence). Trimming cost V 7 bases and J 5 bases; bases outside gene matches: 14. For the CDR3, the DNA is TGTGCCAGCACCTCAGTAGGACAGGACCGTAGAAACACCATATATTTT. It is translated as CASTSVGQDRRNTIYF.

This chain connects TRBV15 to TRBJ2-2, with 9 bases lining up with TRBD1. CDR3 length: 17 amino acids. V was pared by 5 bases and J by 4 bases, with 11 bases of the junction left unmatched. Germline CDR1 LNHNV, CDR2 YYDKDF (reference sequence). Here the CDR3 DNA reads TGTGCCACCAGCGGGTACAGGGGGCCTCTCCCCACCGGGGAGCTGTTTTTT. Its translation: CATSGYRGPLPTGELFF.

The V and J genes are TRBV3-1 (or the pseudogene TRBV3-2) and TRBJ1-2; no clear D. CDR1 and CDR2 from the germline V gene are LGHDT and YNNKEL (reference sequence). CDR3 size: 14 residues. Trimming stripped 1 base from V and 4 bases from J, with 10 bases between. The CDR3 sequence is CASSQGRTSYGYTF. The CDR3, as DNA: TGTGCCAGCAGCCAAGGACGGACTAGCTATGGCTACACCTTC.

This clone appeared a few times. V gene TRBV19 combines with J gene TRBJ1-5; no clear D. V was trimmed by 4 bases and J by 3 bases, leaving 7 bases between them. Per germline, CDR1 LNHDA and CDR2 SQIVND (reference sequence). The CDR3 loop spans 13 amino acids. The DNA of the CDR3 is TGTGCCAGTAGTACCAGGCTCAATCAGCCCCAGCATTTT. It is translated as CASSTRLNQPQHF.

The rearrangement links TRBV6-5 to TRBJ1-1; 8 bases fit TRBD1. The CDR3 contains 14 residues. The V gene end was trimmed by 6 bases and the J gene end by 4 bases; junction bases not matched to a gene: 7. CDR1 and CDR2 (germline): MNHEY, SVGAGI. CDR3 nucleotides: TGTGCCAGCAGACGACAGGGGACGGGCACTGAAGCTTTCTTT. Translating gives CASRRQGTGTEAFF.

This clone was found once. The chain is built from TRBV9 and TRBJ2-1, with 7 bases lining up with TRBD2. This CDR3 spans 15 amino acids. Per the germline V gene, CDR1 is SGDLS and CDR2 is YYNGEE. V shed 0 bases and J 6 bases; nucleotides not matched to a gene: 6. CDR3 loop: CASSVEAGTVNEQFF. The CDR3 nucleotides are TGTGCCAGCAGCGTAGAAGCGGGAACCGTCAATGAGCAGTTCTTC.

The chain couples TRBV5-4 to TRBJ2-5; TRBD2 agrees at 11 bases. Germline CDR1 and CDR2: SGHNT and YYREEE (reference sequence). CDR3 length equals 15 residues. After removal of 3 bases from V and 5 bases from J, the junction contained 6 bases not matched to a gene. The CDR3 here is CASSYSGGASETQYF. In DNA form, the CDR3 reads TGTGCCAGCAGCTATAGCGGGGGGGCCTCTGAGACCCAGTACTTC. Looking up the rest from reference TRBV5-4 and TRBJ2-5 gives the full variable domain: ETGVTQSPTHLIKTRGQQVTLRCSSQSGHNTVSWYQQALGQGPQFIFQYYREEENGRGNFPPRFSGLQFPNYSSELNVNALELDDSALYLCASSYSGGASETQYFGPGTRLLVL.

This clone was counted a single time. The chain is built from TRBV24-1 and TRBJ2-3; 14 positions match TRBD2. Unmatched junction bases numbered 6, after V lost 3 bases and J lost 5 bases. Germline V gene data show CDR1 as KGHDR and CDR2 as SFDVKD. The CDR3 contains 17 residues. The CDR3: CATSDRRLAGGVDTQYF. The CDR3 DNA sequence: TGTGCCACCAGTGATAGACGACTAGCGGGAGGGGTAGATACGCAGTATTTT.

J is TRBJ1-5 and V is TRBV19; D might be TRBD1 (5 bases). The CDR3 is 18 amino acids. Per germline, CDR1 LNHDA and CDR2 SQIVND (reference sequence). The V gene lost 1 base and the J gene lost 1 base, with 17 bases spanning the gap. The CDR3 loop reads CASSIGWTPITSNQPQHF. CDR3 bases: TGTGCCAGTAGTATAGGGTGGACACCGATAACAAGCAATCAGCCCCAGCATTTT.

The chain is built from TRBV25-1 and TRBJ1-2; possibly TRBD1 for D (5 bases). The germline CDR1 and CDR2 sequences are MGHDK and SYGVNS. V was pared by 1 base and J by 2 bases, with 14 bases between. This CDR3 has 16 amino acids. The DNA of the CDR3 is TGTGCCAGCAGTGAATTTCACCCAGGGCGGAACTATGGCTACACCTTC. It yields the protein CASSEFHPGRNYGYTF.

This chain links TRBV4-1 with TRBJ1-5; TRBD1 aligns across 7 bases. Germline values: CDR1 MGHRA, CDR2 YSYEKL. V dropped 0 bases and J dropped 1; count of bases not matched to a gene: 6. The CDR3 is made up of 17 amino acids. CDR3 coding DNA: TGCGCCAGCAGCCAAGAAGGAGCGACAGGGAGCAATCAGCCCCAGCATTTT. Translating it yields CASSQEGATGSNQPQHF.

The V and J genes are TRBV6-6 and TRBJ2-5; a weak D match, TRBD1 (6 bases). This CDR3 region has 16 residues. Trimming shortened V by 0 bases and J by 5 bases, and 16 bases separated the two germline ends. Germline assignment: CDR1 MNHNY and CDR2 SVGAGI (reference sequence). CDR3 sequence (DNA): TGTGCCAGCAGTTACTCGTCGGACAGTCCTTTGGAGACCCAGTACTTC. Its translation: CASSYSSDSPLETQYF.

This chain joins TRBV9 and TRBJ2-2, with 8 bases lining up with TRBD2. From germline, CDR1 is SGDLS and CDR2 YYNGEE. The CDR3 is made up of 14 amino acids. The V and J ends lost 3 bases and 6 bases, in that order; junction bases with no gene match: 4. CDR3 bases: TGTGCCAGCAGCGCGGGGGGGTATGCCGGGGAGCTGTTTTTT. Translating gives CASSAGGYAGELFF.

Remarks on this clone: This CDR3 fails to terminate in the conserved phenylalanine or tryptophan, so it likely reflects a read error. V is TRBV6-5 and J is TRBJ1-6; 10 bases map to TRBD1. CDR3 length: 15 residues. CDR1 MNHEY and CDR2 SVGAGI come from the germline V gene. V gave up 6 bases and J gave up 6 bases; unmatched junction bases: 5. The CDR3 coding sequence is TGTGCCAGCAGCGATGGACAGGGGGGTAATTCACCCCTCCACCTT. This encodes CASSDGQGGNSPLHL.

The chain joins TRBV9 to TRBJ2-1; 10 positions agree with TRBD1. The CDR3 is 15 amino acids. Germline V gives CDR1 SGDLS, CDR2 YYNGEE. With 0 bases clipped from V and 6 bases from J, the junction kept 3 bases outside the gene matches. The CDR3 nucleotides are TGTGCCAGCAGCGTAGAGGGACAGGGGTTCAATGAGCAGTTCTTC. It yields the protein CASSVEGQGFNEQFF.

The J gene is TRBJ2-1, the V gene TRBV24-1, with TRBD1 matching 7 bases. The V gene's germline CDR1 is KGHDR and CDR2 SFDVKD. This CDR3 is built from 16 residues. V lost 4 bases, J lost 4 bases, and 9 bases stayed unmatched. CDR3 nucleotides: TGTGCCACCAGTGACTCCGGGACAGAAACTTACAATGAGCAGTTCTTC. Translated, it gives CATSDSGTETYNEQFF.

The gene calls are TRBV19 and TRBJ2-2, with 7 nucleotides matching TRBD2. Looked up from germline, CDR1 is LNHDA and CDR2 is SQIVND (reference sequence). Trimming took 1 base from V and 2 from J; bases not matched to a gene: 1. This CDR3 comprises 15 residues. The CDR3 here is CASSIGLANTGELFF. CDR3 sequence (DNA): TGTGCCAGTAGTATAGGACTAGCCAACACCGGGGAGCTGTTTTTT.

V is TRBV4-1 and J is TRBJ1-1, with D maybe TRBD1 (5 bases). Germline CDR1 and CDR2: MGHRA and YSYEKL. CDR3 length: 16 amino acids. Deletions cut 2 bases from V and 5 bases from J, with 18 bases between. The CDR3 DNA reads as TGCGCCAGCAGCCAAATCCCGGAGGGGAGAGAGACTGAAGCTTTCTTT. Translated, it gives CASSQIPEGRETEAFF.

V is TRBV30 and J is TRBJ1-1; weak D call: TRBD1 (6 bases). Germline V lookup: CDR1 GTSNPN, CDR2 SVGIG (reference sequence). V lost 5 bases to trimming and J lost 4 bases, with 17 bases between them. The CDR3 is 14 residues long. The chain's CDR3 is CAWSQGGAGTEAFF. The CDR3 region has the DNA TGTGCCTGGTCCCAAGGGGGGGCTGGCACTGAAGCTTTCTTT. Filled out from reference TRBV30 and TRBJ1-1, the complete variable domain reads SQTIHQWPATLVQPVGSPLSLECTVEGTSNPNLYWYRQAAGRGLQLLFYSVGIGQISSEVPQNLSASRPQDRQFILSSKKLLLSDSGFYLCAWSQGGAGTEAFFGQGTRLTVV.

V is TRBV5-1 and J is TRBJ1-1; 8 positions match TRBD1. This CDR3 has 14 amino acids. Losses at the gene ends were 3 bases for V and 4 bases for J; bases not matched to a gene: 5. Germline CDR1 and CDR2: SGHRS and YFSETQ. CDR3 nucleotide sequence: TGCGCCAGCAGCTCAGGACAGGGCCGCACTGAAGCTTTCTTT. It is translated as CASSSGQGRTEAFF.